This T cell receptor (beta chain) stems from a study of T cell responses to AZD1222 COVID-19 vaccine. In the study overall: Pooled in the analysis were second doses at about 4 or about 12 weeks. Whole-study findings and limits: Repertoires were sampled only after the peak T cell response. Breadth and depth of Spike-specific TCRs rose after two AZD1222 doses. Most donors were white British, females outnumbered males, and clonal diversity was possibly underestimated.

The germline gives CDR1 SGHRS, CDR2 YFSETQ. V shed 4 bases and J shed 13 bases, with 17 bases lying between them. The CDR3 sequence is 12 residues long. As regards this clone: No antigen is known for it.

Here immunoSEQ multiplex PCR was the method, and the copy in TCRdb shows in-frame clones only, minus some. The repertoire holds around 160,000 clones, with 94% as singletons. This TCR came from an adult in good health. The V gene is TRBV5-1, the J gene TRBJ1-2; possibly TRBD1 for D (5 bases). Sequencing was performed on peripheral blood, taken on day 0 of AZD1222 vaccination. The CDR3 protein is CASSVDDSRRTF. CDR3 coding DNA: TGCGCCAGCAGCGTGGATGACAGCCGACGCACCTTC.